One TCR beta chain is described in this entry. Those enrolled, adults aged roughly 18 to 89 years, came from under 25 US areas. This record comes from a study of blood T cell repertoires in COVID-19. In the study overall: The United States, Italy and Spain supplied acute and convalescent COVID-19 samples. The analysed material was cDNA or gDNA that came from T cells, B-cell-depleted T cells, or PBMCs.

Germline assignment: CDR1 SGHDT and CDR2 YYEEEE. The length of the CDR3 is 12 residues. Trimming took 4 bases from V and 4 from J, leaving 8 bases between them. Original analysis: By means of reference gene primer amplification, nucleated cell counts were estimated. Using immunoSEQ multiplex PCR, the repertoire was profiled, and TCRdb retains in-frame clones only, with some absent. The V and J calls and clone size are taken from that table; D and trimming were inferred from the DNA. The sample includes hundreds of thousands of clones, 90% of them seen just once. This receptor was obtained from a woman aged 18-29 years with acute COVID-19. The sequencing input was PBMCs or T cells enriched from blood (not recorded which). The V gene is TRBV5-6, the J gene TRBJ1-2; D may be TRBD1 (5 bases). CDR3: CASSGDSYGYTF. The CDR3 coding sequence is TGTGCCAGCAGCGGTGACAGCTATGGCTACACCTTC.